The 26 T cell receptor beta chains below all came from one sample that was sequenced in a study of tumor and adjacent non-tumor tissue in lung cancer (dated by TCRdb to between 2018 and 2020). The library was produced with multiplex PCR. The instrument given in TCRdb is Illumina HiSeq 2500. TCRbeta libraries were built by three rounds of nested PCR using primers (Table S4), following protocols modified from ARM-PCR. TCRdb ran its own pipeline on the public reads, namely fastp trimming at Q25 and MiXCR clone calling, and kept in-frame beta chains. A single entry per CDR3 protein holds the most common genes and DNA from its merged rows. Here the sample has more than 120,000 distinct CDR3 sequences; around 61% occur a single time. Around a sixth of the sample comes from the top ten. Bulk unsorted tissue served as the source for RNA extraction, and RNA quality was assessed using a NanoDrop ND-1000 and an Agilent 2100.

Material: lung tumor tissue. These receptors were taken from a man between 60 and 75 years old with small cell lung cancer.

In this sample, this clonotype turned up once. At one of its ends the junction is not consistent with the germline gene, which may arise from a read error. This chain links TRBV20-1 with TRBJ2-5; 7 bases match TRBD2. The CDR3 totals 16 residues. The germline CDR1 and CDR2 sequences are DFQATT and SNEGSKA (reference sequence). The CDR3 coding sequence is TGCAGTGTTAGATGTGCCGGGCGGGGGTACCAAGAGACCCAGTACTTC. Translation: CSVRCAGRGYQETQYF.

This clonotype was counted only a few times. The rearrangement uses TRBV28 and TRBJ1-2; the D gene is possibly TRBD1 (5 bases). This CDR3 comprises 16 residues. V was pared by 2 bases and J by 3 bases, with 16 bases between. The V gene's germline CDR1 is MDHEN and CDR2 SYDVKM. This chain's CDR3 is CASSLVPGREDYGYTF. The CDR3 DNA reads as TGTGCCAGCAGTTTAGTGCCCGGCAGGGAAGACTATGGCTACACCTTC.

As concerns this clonotype: A much bigger clone sits one base away, suggesting this may be a read error. J is TRBJ1-2 and V is TRBV6-2 or TRBV6-3; TRBD1 is a possible D gene (5 bases). Germline CDR1 reads MNHEY; CDR2 reads SVGEGT. CDR3 length equals 15 residues. V was clipped by 6 bases and J by 9 bases, with 23 bases between them. CDR3 sequence reads: CASRTPGPGELCYTF. The CDR3 nucleotides are TGTGCCAGCAGAACTCCGGGACCGGGGGAGTTGTGCTACACCTTC.

This clonotype showed up just once. This clone may be a read error of a much larger clone one base away. The chain uses TRBV20-1 and TRBJ1-1, with a possible D match to TRBD1 (6 bases). Trimming removed 7 bases at V and 2 bases at J, with 14 bases between. This CDR3 has 13 amino acids. Germline V lookup: CDR1 DFQATT, CDR2 SNEGSKA (reference sequence). CDR3 amino acids: CSVCDRTNTEAFF. Written as DNA, the CDR3 is TGCAGTGTCTGTGACAGGACTAACACTGAAGCTTTCTTT.

This clonotype was counted once. The junction departs from the called germline gene at one end, perhaps through a read error. The chain is built from TRBV11-2 and TRBJ1-2; D call uncertain. The germline V gene encodes CDR1 SGHAT and CDR2 FQNNGV. The CDR3 extends over 13 amino acids. DNA for the CDR3: TGTGCCAACAGCTTCGACTGGGACTATGGCTACACCTTC. This encodes CANSFDWDYGYTF.

Worth noting for this clonotype: In this CDR3 the conserved last residue, phenylalanine or tryptophan, is missing, so a read error is likely. V is TRBV6-5 and J is TRBJ2-5; no clear D gene. Germline lookup yields CDR1 MNHEY and CDR2 SVGAGI. V shed 0 bases and J shed 2 bases, with 4 bases lying between them. The CDR3 contains 13 residues. The CDR3 bases are TGTGCCAGCAGTTACTCGTCGCAAGAGACCCAGTACTCC. As protein: CASSYSSQETQYS.

The J gene is TRBJ2-3, the V gene TRBV5-1; D unresolved. The CDR3 runs 14 residues. From germline, CDR1 is SGHRS and CDR2 YFSETQ. The DNA for the CDR3 is TGCACCAACAGCTTGGACGACAGCACAGATACGCAGTATTTT. Translating it yields CTNSLDDSTDTQYF.

This clonotype was detected a few times. V and J are TRBV6-1 and TRBJ2-3, with D possibly matching TRBD1 (6 bases). V was shortened by 4 bases and J by 3 bases, with 11 bases between the two germline ends. The CDR3 is 14 amino acids. Germline values: CDR1 MNHNS, CDR2 SASEGT. CDR3 region: CASSGRGPTDTQYF. The CDR3, as DNA: TGTGCCAGCAGTGGCAGGGGACCGACAGATACGCAGTATTTT.

About this clonotype: The junction differs from germline at one of its ends, possibly a read error. This rearrangement joins TRBV12-3 or TRBV12-4 to TRBJ1-3, with no clear D. CDR3 size: 15 residues. CDR3 sequence reads: CGSRMDGRSGNTIYF. CDR3 nucleotides: TGTGGCAGCAGGATGGACGGCCGCTCTGGAAACACCATATATTTT.

Turning to this clonotype: Being one base from a much bigger clone, this may be a read error. This chain connects TRBV4-1 to TRBJ2-1; D not resolved. Germline CDR1 is MGHRA and CDR2 is YSYEKL. This CDR3 has 13 amino acids. The CDR3 DNA sequence: TGCGCCGGCAGCCAACCATCTGCAAATGAGCAGTTCTTC. It translates to CAGSQPSANEQFF.

This clonotype was counted between two and nine times. The V and J genes are TRBV5-4 and TRBJ1-5; D ambiguous. The germline gives CDR1 SGHNT, CDR2 YYREEE (reference sequence). The CDR3 is 14 residues long. V lost 0 bases and J lost 0, with 4 bases in between. CDR3: CASSLDLSNQPQHF. CDR3 DNA sequence: TGTGCCAGCAGCTTGGATCTTAGCAATCAGCCCCAGCATTTT.

Regarding this clonotype: An end of the junction differs from the germline gene, which may be a read error. The chain links TRBV20-1 to TRBJ2-1; 11 nucleotides match TRBD2. CDR1 is DFQATT, CDR2 SNEGSKA, per germline (reference sequence). The CDR3 is 16 residues long. CDR3 protein: CSARDLTSGDYSEQFF. In nucleotides, the CDR3 is TGCAGTGCCAGAGATCTGACTAGCGGGGACTACAGTGAGCAGTTCTTC.

This clonotype showed up many times. This chain connects TRBV6-5 to TRBJ2-1, with D possibly being TRBD2 (6 bases). This CDR3 is 15 amino acids long. V was pared by 1 base and J by 8 bases, with 15 bases between. CDR1 is MNHEY, CDR2 SVGAGI, per germline. DNA for the CDR3: TGTGCCAGCAGTTACTTGGTACGGCGGGACCATGAGCAGTTCTTC. It encodes CASSYLVRRDHEQFF.

This clonotype was seen only a few times. The chain combines TRBV10-3 with TRBJ2-1, with D unresolved. CDR3 length equals 11 residues. CDR1 ENHRY and CDR2 SYGVKD come from the germline V gene. Trimming removed 6 bases from V and 6 bases from J, with 6 bases in between. This CDR3 reads CAISRGNEQFF. CDR3 in DNA: TGTGCCATCAGCCGCGGCAATGAGCAGTTCTTC.

J is TRBJ2-7 and V is TRBV12-3 or TRBV12-4; 8 bases agree with TRBD2. The V segment lost 4 bases and the J segment 6 bases; nucleotides outside the gene matches: 11. This CDR3 region has 15 residues. In DNA form, the CDR3 reads TGTGCCAGCAGTTCCCCCCAGCGGGAGAGCCGCGAGCAGTACTTC. Translated, it gives CASSSPQRESREQYF.

Worth noting for this clonotype: One junction end disagrees with the germline gene, perhaps due to a read error. The rearrangement uses TRBV12-3 or TRBV12-4 and TRBJ2-3, with 7 bases fitting TRBD2. The CDR3 has 13 amino acids. The CDR3 nucleotides are TGCCAGCAGTTTGTCGGCGGGAGAAACGGCGCAGTATTT. Translation gives CQQFVGGRNGAVF.

The V gene is TRBV28, the J gene TRBJ1-2, with TRBD1 identical over 11 bases. Germline CDR1 MDHEN, CDR2 SYDVKM. V lost 5 bases and J lost 0; bases outside the gene matches: 14. This CDR3 contains 19 residues. CDR3 protein: CASSAWTGGMGPTNYGYTF. The CDR3 DNA is TGTGCCAGCAGTGCCTGGACAGGGGGCATGGGCCCAACTAACTATGGCTACACCTTC.

Concerning this clonotype: This sequence may be a read error, since a much larger clone differs from it by one base. This chain links TRBV29-1 with TRBJ2-5; D is undetermined. This CDR3 comprises 12 residues. Germline CDR1 reads SQVTM; CDR2 reads ANQGSEA. The germline V and J ends were trimmed by 4 bases and 6 bases, with 12 bases remaining between them. The CDR3 bases are TGCAGCGTTGGCTGGGCGGCGCAGACCCAGTACTTC. Protein sequence: CSVGWAAQTQYF.

In regard to this clonotype: Its ends do not fully match the called genes, so a read error is possible. The chain has TRBV13 and TRBJ1-2; no clear D. This CDR3 contains 12 residues. Germline V CDR1 and CDR2: PRHDT, FYEKMQ (reference sequence). CDR3 DNA sequence: TGTGACAGCAGCTTAGGGTACTATGCCTACACCTTT. It is translated as CDSSLGYYAYTF. Full variable domain (remainder filled in from reference TRBV13 and TRBJ1-2): AAGVIQSPRHLIKEKRETATLKCYPIPRHDTVYWYQQGPGQDPQFLISFYEKMQSDKGSIPDRFSAQQFSDYHSELNMSSLELGDSALYFCDSSLGYYAYTFGSGTRLTVV.

Notes on this clonotype: Without the conserved terminal phenylalanine or tryptophan, this CDR3 likely stems from a read error. The chain joins TRBV11-1 to TRBJ2-1; TRBD2 matches at 13 bases. The junction had 15 bases not matched to a gene; V was cut back by 4 bases and J by 9 bases. CDR3 length: 18 amino acids. Per germline, CDR1 SGHAT and CDR2 FQDESV (reference sequence). CDR3: CASSSESRTSGSGCEQFL. The CDR3 DNA reads as TGTGCCAGCAGCTCAGAATCGAGGACTAGCGGGAGTGGTTGTGAGCAGTTCTTA.

Concerning this clonotype: A read error may produce the germline difference seen at one junction end. The chain combines TRBV12-3 or TRBV12-4 with TRBJ1-1, with D perhaps matching TRBD1 (6 bases). The CDR3 consists of 13 residues. Here the CDR3 reads CASTRTGNTESFF. In nucleotides, the CDR3 is TGTGCCAGTACCCGAACAGGGAACACTGAATCTTTCTTT.

Many counts were recorded for this clonotype. V and J are TRBV4-1 and TRBJ2-1, with D perhaps matching TRBD2 (6 bases). Germline loops: CDR1 MGHRA, CDR2 YSYEKL. V lost 5 bases to trimming and J lost 0 bases, with 11 bases between them. The CDR3 is 15 residues long. CDR3 coding DNA: TGCGCCAGCAGCTGGGCGGGGAGCTCCTACAATGAGCAGTTCTTC. It specifies CASSWAGSSYNEQFF.

The V and J genes are TRBV6-1 and TRBJ1-5; D gene uncertain. Trimming left V 9 bases short and J 8 bases short, with 14 bases between. The CDR3 is made up of 12 amino acids. CDR1 and CDR2 (germline): MNHNS, SASEGT. The CDR3 reads CASRVIDKPQHF. The CDR3 coding sequence is TGTGCCAGTAGGGTAATCGATAAGCCCCAGCATTTT.

As concerns this clonotype: This may come from a read error, since a much larger clone is one base off. The V gene is TRBV24-1, the J gene TRBJ2-1; D is tentatively TRBD1 or TRBD2 (5 bases each). Germline CDR1 KGHDR, CDR2 SFDVKD. CDR3 length: 17 amino acids. The CDR3 region is CATSDGAWESGYKEQFF. The CDR3 DNA is TGTGCCACCAGTGATGGGGCTTGGGAGTCGGGATACAAAGAGCAGTTCTTC.

For this clonotype: At one of its ends the junction is not consistent with the germline gene, which may arise from a read error. The chain employs TRBV29-1 and TRBJ2-2; possibly TRBD1 for D (8 bases). The CDR3 covers 15 residues. Germline assignment: CDR1 SQVTM and CDR2 ANQGSEA. Here the CDR3 DNA reads TGCAGCGTTGGGGGAGGGACAGGAGCCATCGGGGAACTGTTTTTT. Protein sequence: CSVGGGTGAIGELFF.

This clonotype was counted between two and nine times. V usage is TRBV6-6 and J usage is TRBJ2-5; possibly TRBD2 for D (5 bases). The CDR3 runs to 14 residues. CDR1 and CDR2 (germline): MNHNY, SVGAGI (reference sequence). V was shortened by 2 bases and J by 5 bases, with 12 bases between the two germline ends. The CDR3 nucleotides read TGTGCCAGCAGTTACGGACCCGGGGTGGAGACCCAGTACTTC. Translated, it gives CASSYGPGVETQYF.